This is a list of T cell receptor beta chains from one sample in a study of T-cell reconstitution after alpha-beta-depleted transplantation in children. TCRdb independently ran MiXCR on the PCR reads; one entry per CDR3 protein. The sample has roughly 500,000 distinct CDR3 sequences, around a third seen once; the top ten hold 2% to 3%. This sample comprised PBMCs from the stem cell graft donor, obtained from the stem cell graft. These receptors were obtained from a human donor who donated a stem cell graft to a child with aplastic anemia. Both conserved end residues are trimmed from each CDR3. Fields, in order: J gene, V gene, CDR3 protein.

TRBJ1-4,TRBV9,ASSSRVSRGAANEKLF
TRBJ2-1,TRBV29-1,SVGTGINEQF
TRBJ2-1,TRBV4-3,ASSLSIGGDPRWYNEQF
TRBJ1-4,TRBV29-1,SVAKRFTGSTNEKLF
TRBJ2-1,TRBV30,AWSAGTYNEQF
TRBJ1-4,TRBV27,ASSLNSGRGTNEKLF
TRBJ2-3,TRBV25-1,ASSVLDRADTQY
TRBJ2-1,TRBV7-2,ASRGGGDEQF
TRBJ2-1,TRBV19,ASSIGHFRGRAHNEQF
TRBJ2-1,TRBV12-3/TRBV12-4,ASSLEGGSLSYNEQF
TRBJ2-1,TRBV16,ASSHPPFQLLAGEQGEQF
TRBJ2-1,TRBV12-3/TRBV12-4,ASSFGPRQTYNEQF
TRBJ2-7,TRBV20-1,SAPAPEEGGTYEQY
TRBJ1-1,TRBV6-1,ASRRGGRGTEAF
TRBJ2-3,TRBV11-2,ASSLRQHGTDTQY
TRBJ1-6,TRBV19,ASSEIGRRSPLH
TRBJ2-1,TRBV5-1,ASSTPRGASYNEQF
TRBJ1-5,TRBV6-2/TRBV6-3,ASSFIRGTLNQPQH
TRBJ1-6,TRBV4-3,ASSQDLQTGGSTANSPLH
TRBJ2-1,TRBV7-8,ASSRGTGTYNEQF
TRBJ1-2,TRBV5-4,ASSLGSQEFYGYT
TRBJ2-3,TRBV5-1,ASSGPQPDTQY
TRBJ2-3,TRBV20-1,SVDREGYGDTQY
TRBJ1-3,TRBV3-1,ASSQNWAGGNTIY
TRBJ2-1,TRBV6-5,ASSPPGLVGNEQF
TRBJ2-1,TRBV12-3/TRBV12-4,ASTPVAGGPGEQF
TRBJ1-5,TRBV7-3,ASSPQPWPQH
TRBJ1-2,TRBV12-3/TRBV12-4,ASSFGLVFGYT
TRBJ2-1,TRBV7-3,ASSFIAASYNEQF
TRBJ2-5,TRBV12-3/TRBV12-4,ASSLSPLQETQY
TRBJ2-1,TRBV11-2,ASSLGGRGDPSYNEQF
TRBJ2-7,TRBV5-1,ASSSELVGEQY
TRBJ1-2,TRBV20-1,SAGGGREANYGYT
TRBJ2-1,TRBV19,ASTVDRVRNEQF
TRBJ1-2,TRBV12-3/TRBV12-4,ASSDQRVGYT
TRBJ2-7,TRBV5-1,ASSLGTGMAEQY
TRBJ1-1,TRBV30,AYDRDPGTEAF
TRBJ2-3,TRBV2,ASSGRLGSTDTQY
TRBJ2-7,TRBV11-1,ASSSTAYEQY
TRBJ2-5,TRBV28,ASSFNFAGLQETQY
TRBJ2-3,TRBV20-1,SAFIALSTDTQY
TRBJ2-3,TRBV24-1,ATSEVTDTQY
TRBJ1-5,TRBV12-3/TRBV12-4,ASRQFPNQPQH
TRBJ2-1,TRBV5-4,ASSIYSYNEQF
TRBJ1-3,TRBV6-5,ASSYERVSGNTIY
TRBJ2-1,TRBV20-1,SASDGLAGSSYNEQF
TRBJ1-5,TRBV6-5,ASSSGQGLFNQPQH
TRBJ2-3,TRBV29-1,SQRLGGRLDTQY
TRBJ2-1,TRBV6-1,ASSNGAGFLEQF
TRBJ1-4,TRBV4-3,ASSQDLGTGSHTNEKLF
TRBJ2-5,TRBV24-1,ATSGTSGARETQY
TRBJ1-5,TRBV19,ASSEGYNQPQH
TRBJ2-1,TRBV29-1,SAAGGRTNEQF
TRBJ2-3,TRBV10-3,AISETGQGTDTQY
TRBJ2-3,TRBV7-2,ASSLLTGVDVNTQY
TRBJ2-1,TRBV29-1,SSAGTDSPNEQF
TRBJ2-7,TRBV5-1,ASSPGTGSRYEQY